This entry lists 26 T cell receptor beta chains sequenced from one sample in a study of blood T cell repertoires in COVID-19. Here immunoSEQ multiplex PCR was the method, and the copy in TCRdb shows in-frame clones only, minus some. The sample records 70,000 to 85,000 clones, around 82% being singletons. Sequenced sample: peripheral blood. The source of these receptors is a human donor in a cohort sampled during active COVID-19.

This clone was observed a handful of times. The chain is built from TRBV19 and TRBJ2-3; 9 bases are shared with TRBD2. The ends lost 7 bases at V and 4 bases at J; junction bases unmatched: 9. The V gene's germline CDR1 is LNHDA and CDR2 SQIVND (reference sequence). CDR3 length equals 15 residues. The CDR3 protein is CASTLAGLQADTQYF. CDR3 bases: TGTGCCAGTACCCTAGCGGGACTCCAGGCAGATACGCAGTATTTT.

This sequence joins TRBV21-1 and TRBJ2-3; no check of the table's D call, TRBD1, against the DNA was made. TRBV21-1 corresponds to a pseudogene. There are 16 residues in the CDR3. DNA for the CDR3: TGTGCCAGCAGCAAGGTAAAGGGGTCTAGCACAGATACGCAGTATTTT. Translated: CASSKVKGSSTDTQYF.

The gene calls are TRBV5-4 and TRBJ1-4; maybe TRBD1 (6 bases). The CDR3 has 16 residues. CDR1 is SGHNT, CDR2 YYREEE, per germline (reference sequence). V was shortened by 2 bases and J by 3 bases, with 14 bases between the two germline ends. The CDR3 loop is CASSLITGKANEKLFF. In nucleotides, the CDR3 is TGTGCCAGCAGCTTAATAACAGGGAAGGCTAATGAAAAACTGTTTTTT.

This clone was picked up a small number of times. The V gene is TRBV6-4, the J gene TRBJ1-6; 8 bases match TRBD1. Trimming took 5 bases from V and 4 from J; bases not matched to a gene: 7. The germline V gene encodes CDR1 MRHNA and CDR2 SNTAGT. CDR3 length: 16 residues. In nucleotides, the CDR3 is TGTGCCAGCAGTCCCACAGGGGGGAGTTATAATTCACCCCTCCACTTT. The encoded protein is CASSPTGGSYNSPLHF.

This clone was seen only a few times. J is TRBJ2-7 and V is TRBV5-8; TRBD1 is a possible D gene (5 bases). With 9 bases removed from V and 1 base from J, the gap between germline ends came to 23 bases. The CDR3 is 16 residues long. CDR1 and CDR2 from the germline V gene are SGHTS and YDEGEE. The CDR3 bases are TGTGCCACCTCCCCACGACAGACATTGGGGTCCTACGAGCAGTACTTC. As protein: CATSPRQTLGSYEQYF.

This clone was detected only once. The chain recombines TRBV19 with TRBJ1-2; D remains unclear. Germline CDR1 and CDR2: LNHDA and SQIVND (reference sequence). This CDR3 is built from 13 residues. Trimming removed 0 bases from V and 8 bases from J, with 10 bases in between. In nucleotides, the CDR3 is TGTGCCAGTAGTATAGATGGCATTTGGGGCTACACCTTC. Translated, it gives CASSIDGIWGYTF. The entire variable domain, with the rest obtained from reference TRBV19 and TRBJ1-2, is as follows: DGGITQSPKYLFRKEGQNVTLSCEQNLNHDAMYWYRQDPGQGLRLIYYSQIVNDFQKGDIAEGYSVSREKKESFPLTVTSAQKNPTAFYLCASSIDGIWGYTFGSGTRLTVV.

J is TRBJ1-4 and V is TRBV10-3; the match to TRBD1 covers 7 bases. Germline assignment: CDR1 ENHRY and CDR2 SYGVKD. The CDR3 has 14 amino acids. Trimming took 6 bases from V and 4 from J; bases not matched to a gene: 5. The CDR3 nucleotides read TGTGCCATCAGCTCGACAGGGATTAATGAAAAACTGTTTTTT. Protein sequence: CAISSTGINEKLFF.

The chain combines TRBV5-1 with TRBJ1-1; D remains unclear. Germline lookup yields CDR1 SGHRS and CDR2 YFSETQ. This CDR3 spans 13 amino acids. V lost 4 bases, J lost 0 bases, and 7 bases lay in between. The CDR3 region is CASSRTLNTEAFF. The DNA of the CDR3 is TGCGCCAGCAGCAGGACTTTGAACACTGAAGCTTTCTTT.

The chain has TRBV7-3 and TRBJ2-3; D is undetermined. The CDR3 runs to 16 residues. Trimming took 1 base from V and 4 from J, leaving 15 bases between them. Germline V gene lookup returns CDR1 SGHTA and CDR2 FQGTGA. This CDR3 is CASSLIGALNPDTQYF. The CDR3 DNA reads as TGTGCCAGCAGCTTAATCGGTGCCCTGAACCCAGATACGCAGTATTTT.

For the CDR3, the DNA is TGTGCCAGCAGCCTAGGACAGGGATACACAGATACGCAGTATTTT. It encodes CASSLGQGYTDTQYF. The chain is built from TRBV28 and TRBJ2-3; 8 bases are a match to TRBD1. Germline loops: CDR1 MDHEN, CDR2 SYDVKM. The V gene end was trimmed by 6 bases and the J gene end by 2 bases; junction bases not matched to a gene: 7. The CDR3 is made up of 15 amino acids.

The genes are TRBV2 and TRBJ2-2; 7 nucleotides line up with TRBD2. CDR3 length: 15 residues. V shed 4 bases, J shed 4 bases, and the junction held 6 bases outside the gene matches. Germline-derived CDR1 and CDR2 are SNHLY and FYNNEI. Here the CDR3 DNA reads TGTGCCAGCAGTGCGGCGGGGAGGGGCACCGGGGAGCTGTTTTTT. This codes for CASSAAGRGTGELFF. Supplemented by reference TRBV2 and TRBJ2-2, the full variable domain reads EPEVTQTPSHQVTQMGQEVILRCVPISNHLYFYWYRQILGQKVEFLVSFYNNEISEKSEIFDDQFSVERPDGSNFTLKIRSTKLEDSAMYFCASSAAGRGTGELFFGEGSRLTVL.

This chain joins TRBV6-6 and TRBJ2-1; 9 positions match TRBD1. Trimming removed 2 bases from V and 3 bases from J; junction bases left unmatched: 5. The CDR3 is 16 residues long. Germline V gene lookup returns CDR1 MNHNY and CDR2 SVGAGI (reference sequence). CDR3 coding DNA: TGTGCCAGCAGTTACCCCGGGACAGGGCACTACAATGAGCAGTTCTTC. Protein: CASSYPGTGHYNEQFF.

The chain recombines TRBV27 with TRBJ2-1; 9 positions match TRBD1. From germline, CDR1 is MNHEY and CDR2 SMNVEV (reference sequence). This CDR3 has 13 residues. Germline trimming cut 6 bases from V and 9 bases from J; bases unmatched to any gene: 6. The CDR3 loop is CASRLTGGTEQFF. The DNA of the CDR3 is TGTGCCAGCAGACTTACAGGGGGCACTGAGCAGTTCTTC.

This sequence joins TRBV5-4 and TRBJ2-5; D is unresolved. The germline CDR1 and CDR2 sequences are SGHNT and YYREEE (reference sequence). V lost 0 bases and J lost 4, with 13 bases in between. This CDR3 has 15 amino acids. CDR3: CASSLAGSGGETQYF. CDR3 in DNA: TGTGCCAGCAGCTTGGCTGGCAGTGGTGGAGAGACCCAGTACTTC.

The chain carries TRBV21-1 and TRBJ2-1; the table's D gene call, TRBD2, was not cross checked with the DNA. TRBV21-1 is labeled a pseudogene. The CDR3 extends over 17 amino acids. The CDR3 region is CASSKIPRTDLYNEQFF. The CDR3 region has the DNA TGTGCCAGCAGCAAGATTCCGAGGACTGACCTCTACAATGAGCAGTTCTTC.

This clone was counted once. The chain joins TRBV28 to TRBJ1-5; the D gene is possibly TRBD1 (5 bases). The V gene lost 5 bases and the J gene lost 2 bases, with 10 bases spanning the gap. Germline V CDR1 and CDR2: MDHEN, SYDVKM. This CDR3 is 14 amino acids long. CDR3 sequence: CASSRGWRNQPQHF. CDR3 in DNA: TGTGCCAGCAGTCGGGGGTGGCGCAATCAGCCCCAGCATTTT. The variable domain in full, completed from reference TRBV28 and TRBJ1-5, reads DVKVTQSSRYLVKRTGEKVFLECVQDMDHENMFWYRQDPGLGLRLIYFSYDVKMKEKGDIPEGYSVSREKKERFSLILESASTNQTSMYLCASSRGWRNQPQHFGDGTRLSIL.

This clone was recorded a few times. The genes are TRBV6-1 and TRBJ2-7; 8 bases fit TRBD1. Germline V gene sequence: CDR1 MNHNS, CDR2 SASEGT. V shed 2 bases, J shed 3 bases, and the junction held 6 bases outside the gene matches. The CDR3 spans 15 residues. CDR3: CASSERGQVGYEQYF. DNA of the CDR3: TGTGCCAGCAGTGAAAGGGGACAGGTTGGCTACGAGCAGTACTTC.

CDR3 coding DNA: TGTGCCAGCAGCCTGACTAGCGGGGGGGGTAACACCGGGGAGCTGTTTTTT. As protein: CASSLTSGGGNTGELFF. J is TRBJ2-2 and V is TRBV4-2, with 14 bases that match TRBD2. Germline CDR1 LGHNA, CDR2 YNFKEQ. V was clipped by 4 bases and J by 2 bases; unmatched bases: 3. The CDR3 has 17 residues.

The CDR3 DNA reads as TGTGCCAGCACCGTTTCGGGCCAGCGGGGGGGCGGGGAGCAGTTCTTC. It codes for CASTVSGQRGGGEQFF. The genes are TRBV5-5 and TRBJ2-1, with 10 bases fitting TRBD2. Germline V gene data show CDR1 as SGHKS and CDR2 as YYEKEE (reference sequence). Trimming cost V 6 bases and J 10 bases; bases outside gene matches: 16. The CDR3 has 16 residues.

The chain employs TRBV27 and TRBJ1-1, with unresolved D. V was pared by 2 bases and J by 7 bases, with 14 bases between. The CDR3 spans 14 residues. Germline CDR1 reads MNHEY; CDR2 reads SMNVEV (reference sequence). CDR3 coding DNA: TGTGCCAGCAGTTTAGGGTCAGCCGAGGGTGAAGCTTTCTTT. This sequence encodes CASSLGSAEGEAFF.

CDR3 loop: CASSAGVAGTSTDTQYF. As DNA, the CDR3 is TGCGCCAGCAGCGCGGGGGTAGCGGGGACTAGCACAGATACGCAGTATTTT. The chain uses TRBV5-1 and TRBJ2-3; 8 bases map to TRBD2. The CDR3 contains 17 residues. Germline CDR1 and CDR2: SGHRS and YFSETQ. V dropped 4 bases and J dropped 0; count of bases not matched to a gene: 10.

CDR3 nucleotides: TGTGCCAGCACTTACAGCTCCTACGAGCAGTACTTC. Translation: CASTYSSYEQYF. The rearrangement joins TRBV2 to TRBJ2-7; D gene unclear. The CDR3 runs to 12 residues. Germline V lookup: CDR1 SNHLY, CDR2 FYNNEI. With 7 bases removed from V and 0 bases from J, the gap between germline ends came to 7 bases.

The J gene is TRBJ2-1, the V gene TRBV28; possibly TRBD2 for D (5 bases). This CDR3 has 16 residues. CDR1 is MDHEN, CDR2 SYDVKM, per germline. Trimming pared 4 bases from V and 0 bases from J, leaving 13 bases between. The CDR3 reads CASSSVEGLSYNEQFF. DNA for the CDR3: TGTGCCAGCAGTTCAGTAGAGGGTCTCTCCTACAATGAGCAGTTCTTC.

This clone was counted once. The J gene is TRBJ2-1, the V gene TRBV7-2; 9 nucleotides align to TRBD2. Germline CDR1 is SGHTA and CDR2 is FQGNSA. V shed 2 bases and J 0 bases; nucleotides not matched to a gene: 8. The CDR3 consists of 18 residues. This CDR3 reads CASSLIRLAGSSYNEQFF. In DNA form, the CDR3 reads TGTGCCAGCAGCTTAATCCGGCTAGCGGGGAGCTCCTACAATGAGCAGTTCTTC.

The chain links TRBV10-3 to TRBJ2-7; D is perhaps TRBD2 (5 bases). Germline CDR1 is ENHRY and CDR2 is SYGVKD. The ends were cut back, 6 bases at V and 2 bases at J, with 14 bases in the middle. This CDR3 has 14 residues. DNA of the CDR3: TGTGCCATCAGGCCCGGACTGGGAACCTACGAGCAGTACTTC. Amino acid sequence: CAIRPGLGTYEQYF.

The chain employs TRBV5-5 and TRBJ1-5, with 9 positions matching TRBD1. The CDR3 length is 18 residues. Germline V lookup: CDR1 SGHKS, CDR2 YYEKEE (reference sequence). J was trimmed by 3 bases and V by 4 bases; bases with no gene match: 14. In DNA form, the CDR3 reads TGTGCCAGCAGCCCCGCCTACCTCGGGACAGGGTACAATCAGCCCCAGCATTTT. Protein sequence: CASSPAYLGTGYNQPQHF.